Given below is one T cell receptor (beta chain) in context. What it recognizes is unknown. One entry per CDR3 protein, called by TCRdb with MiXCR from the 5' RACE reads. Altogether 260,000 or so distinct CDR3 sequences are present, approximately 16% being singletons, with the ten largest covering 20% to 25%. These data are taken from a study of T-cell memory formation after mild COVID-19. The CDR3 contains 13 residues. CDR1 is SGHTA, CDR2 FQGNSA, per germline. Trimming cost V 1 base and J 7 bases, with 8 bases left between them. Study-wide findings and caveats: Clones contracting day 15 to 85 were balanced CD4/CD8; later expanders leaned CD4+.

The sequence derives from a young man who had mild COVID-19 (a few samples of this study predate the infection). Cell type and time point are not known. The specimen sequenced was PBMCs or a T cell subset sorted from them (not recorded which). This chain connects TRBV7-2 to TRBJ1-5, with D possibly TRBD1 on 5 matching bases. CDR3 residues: CASSLEWDQPQHF. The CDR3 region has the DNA TGTGCCAGCAGCTTAGAATGGGACCAGCCCCAGCATTTT.